A selection of T cell receptor beta chains follows, all from one sample in a study of Tregs in tolerant kidney transplant recipients. Repertoires were generated with immunoSEQ multiplex PCR, while TCRdb's copy carries only in-frame clones and drops some. There are fewer than 80,000 clones in the sample; roughly 89% occur only once, and around 0.4% lies in the top ten. The sample here was CD4+ T cells from blood, taken before the transplant. Receptor source: a human donor who received a combined kidney and bone marrow transplant. CDR3s include the opening cysteine and the closing phenylalanine or tryptophan. A D gene is named only where the DNA matches it firmly. A clone size is listed for some rows: how often the clone was seen (once, few, many), or a class if it is expanded.

v_call	d_call	clone_size	j_call	cdr3_nt	cdr3_aa
TRBV18	NA	NA	TRBJ1-4	TGTGCCAGCTCACCCCGGAGGATAGATAGTATAAATGAAAAACTGTTTTTT	CASSPRRIDSINEKLFF
TRBV28	NA	NA	TRBJ2-7	TGTGCCAGCAGTCTTACAGCCTACGAGCAGTACTTC	CASSLTAYEQYF
TRBV7-2	TRBD1	NA	TRBJ2-3	TGTGCCAGCAGCTTAAGGTGGGACAGGGTGACAGATACGCAGTATTTT	CASSLRWDRVTDTQYF
TRBV7-2	TRBD2	NA	TRBJ2-7	TGTGCCAGCAGCTTAGGTGGCCTAGCGGCCTCCTACGAGCAGTACTTC	CASSLGGLAASYEQYF
TRBV5-1	NA	NA	TRBJ2-1	TGCGCCAGCAGCGGGCTTACAGTCAACAATGAGCAGTTCTTC	CASSGLTVNNEQFF
TRBV27	NA	NA	TRBJ2-3	TGTGCCAGCAGTTTATCGGCAGACGGGAGCGATACGCAGTATTTT	CASSLSADGSDTQYF
TRBV7-9	TRBD1	NA	TRBJ2-7	TGTGCCAGCATCCTTGGGTTCGGGACAGACGAAGTCTTCTTC	CASILGFGTDEVFF
TRBV28	NA	NA	TRBJ1-2	TGTGCCAGCAGTTTCCTACAGGGAAACTACACCTTC	CASSFLQGNYTF
TRBV29-1	NA	once	TRBJ2-4	TGCAGCGCAAAAGACGGGAACATTCAGTACTTC	CSAKDGNIQYF
TRBV4-1	NA	NA	TRBJ2-7	TGCGCCAGCAGCCAAAAACAGGGTGGGCAAGACCTTCGAAGGACCTACGAGCAGTACTTC	CASSQKQGGQDLRRTYEQYF
TRBV5-5	TRBD2	NA	TRBJ2-5	TGTGCCAGCAGCTTGTTGCCTAGCGGGGGGGAGGAGACCCAGTACTTC	CASSLLPSGGEETQYF
TRBV2	NA	NA	TRBJ2-4	TGTGCCAGCAGTGAAGCCCCCGCGCAATCCAAAAACATTCAGTACTTC	CASSEAPAQSKNIQYF
TRBV2	NA	once	TRBJ2-5	TGTGCCAGCAGACGGTTCCAAGAGACCCAGTACTTC	CASRRFQETQYF
TRBV6-1	NA	NA	TRBJ2-7	TGTGCCAGCAGTGAACCGGGGTTGAGGAGCGAGCAGTACTTC	CASSEPGLRSEQYF
TRBV5-4	TRBD1	NA	TRBJ2-7	TGTGCCAGCAGCATGACAGGGGCGGGGCAGTACTTC	CASSMTGAGQYF
TRBV5-4	NA	NA	TRBJ2-7	TGTGCCAGCAGCTTGGCCGGGAGATACGAGCAGTACTTC	CASSLAGRYEQYF
TRBV19	TRBD1	NA	TRBJ1-2	TGTGCCAGTAGTATAGACTCGATCGGACAGGGCTATGGCTACACCTTC	CASSIDSIGQGYGYTF
TRBV5-4	TRBD1	NA	TRBJ1-2	TGTGCCAGCAGCCCCCCGGGACAGTATGGCTACACCTTC	CASSPPGQYGYTF
TRBV2	TRBD1	NA	TRBJ1-4	TGTGCCAGCAGTGAGAGACAGGGGGGAGAAAAACTGTTTTTT	CASSERQGGEKLFF
TRBV6-1	TRBD2	NA	TRBJ2-7	TGTGCCAGCAGTGAACAGGGGCTAGCGGGGTCCTACGAGCAGTACTTC	CASSEQGLAGSYEQYF
TRBV14	TRBD1	NA	TRBJ1-3	TGTGCCAGCAGCGCCAAGGGCCCCGGACAGGGGAGGATTCTCTCTGGAAACACCATATATTTT	CASSAKGPGQGRILSGNTIYF
TRBV5-6	NA	NA	TRBJ2-7	TGTGCCAGCAGCTTCCAGGGGTCCTACGAGCAGTACTTC	CASSFQGSYEQYF
TRBV15	TRBD1	NA	TRBJ2-3	TGTGCCACCGCAGCTTTCCGGGACAGGGGAGCAGATACGCAGTATTTT	CATAAFRDRGADTQYF
TRBV10-2	TRBD2	once	TRBJ2-3	TGCGCCAGCAGAGTAGCGGGAGCGGGGTCCGATACGCAGTATTTT	CASRVAGAGSDTQYF
TRBV11-2	TRBD2	NA	TRBJ2-7	TGTGCCAGCAGCCCTAGTCGACTAGCGGGAGGGTACGAGCAGTACTTC	CASSPSRLAGGYEQYF
TRBV5-5	TRBD2	NA	TRBJ2-7	TGTGCCAGCAGCTTACGACTAGCGGGCTACGAGCAGTACTTC	CASSLRLAGYEQYF
TRBV10-2	TRBD2	NA	TRBJ2-1	TGCGCCACCAGACTAGCGGATTACAATGAGCAGTTCTTC	CATRLADYNEQFF
TRBV25-1	NA	once	TRBJ2-3	TGTGCCAGCAGCTTCGTTGCAGATACGCAGTATTTT	CASSFVADTQYF
TRBV11-3	TRBD2	NA	TRBJ2-1	TGTGCCAGCAGCCCTAGCGGAGCCTACAATGAGCAGTTCTTC	CASSPSGAYNEQFF
TRBV25-1	TRBD1	NA	TRBJ2-4	TGTGCCAGCAGCGCGCCCCGACAGGGTATAGCCAAAAACATTCAGTACTTC	CASSAPRQGIAKNIQYF
TRBV18	NA	NA	TRBJ2-2	TGTGCCAGCTCACCACAGCCCCCCACGAACACCGGGGAGCTGTTTTTT	CASSPQPPTNTGELFF
TRBV7-2	TRBD2	NA	TRBJ2-7	TGTGCCAGCAGCTACGGGACTAGCGTACCCTACGAGCAGTACTTC	CASSYGTSVPYEQYF